This paragraph covers one TCR beta chain sequence. Participants were aged about 18 to 90 years, lived in 24 US areas, and enrolled virtually. The data originate from a study of blood T cell repertoires in COVID-19. Generated by immunoSEQ multiplex PCR, the TCRdb table keeps only in-frame clones and is missing some. The table lists some 300,000 clones, more than 70% of them singletons. The CDR3 is made up of 16 amino acids. Germline loops: CDR1 MDHEN, CDR2 SYDVKM. V dropped 3 bases and J dropped 5 bases, with 19 bases sitting between them. The sample was PBMCs or T cells enriched from blood (not recorded which). The rearrangement joins TRBV28 to TRBJ1-1; D call uncertain. The TCR was taken from a woman aged 55-70 years in a cohort exposed to, infected with or recovered from COVID-19 (not recorded which). The CDR3 region is CASSFRGNGGKTEAFF. CDR3 DNA: TGTGCCAGCAGTTTCAGAGGGAATGGTGGGAAGACTGAAGCTTTCTTT. Full variable domain (missing parts from reference TRBV28 and TRBJ1-1): DVKVTQSSRYLVKRTGEKVFLECVQDMDHENMFWYRQDPGLGLRLIYFSYDVKMKEKGDIPEGYSVSREKKERFSLILESASTNQTSMYLCASSFRGNGGKTEAFFGQGTRLTVV.